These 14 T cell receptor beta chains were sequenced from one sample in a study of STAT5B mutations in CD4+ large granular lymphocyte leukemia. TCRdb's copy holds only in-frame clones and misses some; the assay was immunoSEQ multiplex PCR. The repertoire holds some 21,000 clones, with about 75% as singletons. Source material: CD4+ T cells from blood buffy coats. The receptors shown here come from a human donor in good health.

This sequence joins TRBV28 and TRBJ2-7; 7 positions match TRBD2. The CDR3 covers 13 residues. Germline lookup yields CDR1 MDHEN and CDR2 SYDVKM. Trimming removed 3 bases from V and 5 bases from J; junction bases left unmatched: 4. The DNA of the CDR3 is TGTGCCAGCAGTTTGGCGGGGAGGGACGAGCAGTACTTC. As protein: CASSLAGRDEQYF. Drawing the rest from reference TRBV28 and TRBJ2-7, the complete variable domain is DVKVTQSSRYLVKRTGEKVFLECVQDMDHENMFWYRQDPGLGLRLIYFSYDVKMKEKGDIPEGYSVSREKKERFSLILESASTNQTSMYLCASSLAGRDEQYFGPGTRLTVT.

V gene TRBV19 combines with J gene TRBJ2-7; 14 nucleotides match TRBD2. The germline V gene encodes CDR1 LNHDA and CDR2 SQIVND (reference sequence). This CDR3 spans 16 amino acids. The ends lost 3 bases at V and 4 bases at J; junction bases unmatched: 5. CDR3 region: CASSMFGTSGSYEQYF. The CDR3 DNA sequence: TGTGCCAGTAGTATGTTCGGGACTAGCGGGAGTTACGAGCAGTACTTC.

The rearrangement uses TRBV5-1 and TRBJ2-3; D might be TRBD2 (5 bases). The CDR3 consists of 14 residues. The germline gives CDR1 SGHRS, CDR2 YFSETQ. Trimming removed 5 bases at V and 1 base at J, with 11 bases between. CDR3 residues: CASRREAGTDTQYF. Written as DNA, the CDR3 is TGCGCCAGCAGACGGGAAGCCGGCACAGATACGCAGTATTTT.

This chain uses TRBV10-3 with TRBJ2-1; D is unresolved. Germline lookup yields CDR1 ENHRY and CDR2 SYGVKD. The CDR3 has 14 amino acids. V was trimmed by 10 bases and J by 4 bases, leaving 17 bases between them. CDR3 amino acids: CATAYSTVYNEQFF. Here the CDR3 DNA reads TGTGCCACCGCTTACAGTACTGTTTACAATGAGCAGTTCTTC.

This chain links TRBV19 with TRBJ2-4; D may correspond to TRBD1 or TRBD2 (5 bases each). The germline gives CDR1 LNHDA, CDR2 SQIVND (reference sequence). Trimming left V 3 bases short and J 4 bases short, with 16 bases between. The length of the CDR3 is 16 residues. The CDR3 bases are TGTGCCAGTAGTATTCTATCAGCAGGGACGAAAAACATTCAGTACTTC. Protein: CASSILSAGTKNIQYF.

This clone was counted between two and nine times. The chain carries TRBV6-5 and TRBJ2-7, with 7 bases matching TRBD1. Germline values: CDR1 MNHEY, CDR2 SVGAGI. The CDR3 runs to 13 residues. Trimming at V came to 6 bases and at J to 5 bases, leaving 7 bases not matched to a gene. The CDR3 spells CASSLQGRDEQYF. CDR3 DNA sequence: TGTGCCAGCAGCCTACAGGGGCGGGACGAGCAGTACTTC.

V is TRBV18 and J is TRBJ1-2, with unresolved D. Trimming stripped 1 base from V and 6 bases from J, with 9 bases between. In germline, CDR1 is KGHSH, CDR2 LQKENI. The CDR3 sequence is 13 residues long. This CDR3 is CASSPQGVDGYTF. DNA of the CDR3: TGTGCCAGCTCACCACAGGGAGTGGATGGCTACACCTTC.

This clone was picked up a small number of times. CDR3 in amino acids: CASSSRWQGRSLNTGELFF. CDR3 sequence (DNA): TGTGCCAGCAGCTCTAGGTGGCAGGGGCGCTCCCTGAACACCGGGGAGCTGTTTTTT. The chain uses TRBV7-9 and TRBJ2-2; tentative D call: TRBD1 (6 bases). Trimming cost V 4 bases and J 1 base, with 22 bases left between them. The CDR3 runs 19 residues. CDR1 is SEHNR, CDR2 FQNEAQ, per germline (reference sequence).

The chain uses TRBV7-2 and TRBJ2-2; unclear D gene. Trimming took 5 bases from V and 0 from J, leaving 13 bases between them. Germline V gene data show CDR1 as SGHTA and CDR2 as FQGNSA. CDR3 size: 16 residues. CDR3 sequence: CASSPYTGTNTGELFF. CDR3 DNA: TGTGCCAGCAGCCCCTATACGGGTACGAACACCGGGGAGCTGTTTTTT.

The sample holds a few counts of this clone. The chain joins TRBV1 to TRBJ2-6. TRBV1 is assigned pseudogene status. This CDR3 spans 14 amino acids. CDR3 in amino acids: CTSEGGSRANVLTF. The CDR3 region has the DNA TGCACCAGCGAAGGTGGAAGTCGGGCCAACGTCCTGACTTTC.

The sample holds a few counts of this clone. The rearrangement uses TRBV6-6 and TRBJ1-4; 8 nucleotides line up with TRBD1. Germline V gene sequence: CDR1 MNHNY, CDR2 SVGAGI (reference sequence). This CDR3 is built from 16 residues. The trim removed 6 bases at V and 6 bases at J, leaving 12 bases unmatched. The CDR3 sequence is CASRSDLGQADEKLFF. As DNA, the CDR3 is TGTGCCAGCAGATCGGATCTGGGACAGGCGGATGAAAAACTGTTTTTT.

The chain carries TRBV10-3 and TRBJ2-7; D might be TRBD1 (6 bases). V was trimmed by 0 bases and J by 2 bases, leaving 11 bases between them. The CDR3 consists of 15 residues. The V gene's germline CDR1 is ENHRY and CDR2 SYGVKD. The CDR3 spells CAISESGQTTYEQYF. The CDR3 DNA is TGTGCCATCAGTGAGTCCGGACAGACGACCTACGAGCAGTACTTC.

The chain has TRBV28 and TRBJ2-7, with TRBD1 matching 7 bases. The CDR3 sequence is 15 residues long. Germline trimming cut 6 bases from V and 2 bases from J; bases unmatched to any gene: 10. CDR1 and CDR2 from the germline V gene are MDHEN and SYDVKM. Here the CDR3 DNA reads TGTGCCAGCAGCCTAGGGACAGCCATTCCCTACGAGCAGTACTTC. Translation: CASSLGTAIPYEQYF.

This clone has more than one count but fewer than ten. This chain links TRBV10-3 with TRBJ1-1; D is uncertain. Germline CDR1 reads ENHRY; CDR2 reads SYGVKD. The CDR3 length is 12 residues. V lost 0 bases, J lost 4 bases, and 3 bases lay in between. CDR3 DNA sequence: TGTGCCATCAGTGAGTCCGGCACTGAAGCTTTCTTT. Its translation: CAISESGTEAFF.